These 7 T cell receptor beta chains share one sample of origin, sequenced in a study of blood T cell repertoires in COVID-19. Sequencing was performed with immunoSEQ multiplex PCR; in TCRdb, only in-frame clones are kept and a portion is missing. There are about 50,000 clones in the sample; about 83% occur only once, and 15% to 20% lies in the top ten. The specimen was peripheral blood. These receptors originate from a man in his forties with acute or convalescent COVID-19.

This clone was detected only a few times. The rearrangement joins TRBV5-1 to TRBJ2-1; maybe TRBD2 (6 bases). V was trimmed by 6 bases and J by 8 bases, leaving 21 bases between them. The CDR3 has 15 amino acids. Germline V gene sequence: CDR1 SGHRS, CDR2 YFSETQ. As DNA, the CDR3 is TGCGCCAGCAAGGTCACGGGGGTAGGCGTCGATGAGCAGTTCTTC. Protein product: CASKVTGVGVDEQFF.

The rearrangement joins TRBV2 to TRBJ2-2; TRBD1 is a possible D gene (5 bases). V lost 3 bases to trimming and J lost 7 bases, with 12 bases between them. Germline V gene sequence: CDR1 SNHLY, CDR2 FYNNEI. The CDR3 sequence is 14 residues long. CDR3 bases: TGTGCCAGCAGTGAGCGACAGTATTTCGGGGAGCTGTTTTTT. Translated, it gives CASSERQYFGELFF.

V usage is TRBV15 and J usage is TRBJ1-2; a weak D match, TRBD1 (5 bases). Trimming shortened V by 5 bases and J by 7 bases, and 17 bases separated the two germline ends. The CDR3 length is 14 residues. Germline V gene sequence: CDR1 LNHNV, CDR2 YYDKDF (reference sequence). CDR3 coding DNA: TGTGCCACCAGCGAGGGACTCCATCGGGGTGGCTACACCTTC. Residues: CATSEGLHRGGYTF.

This clone is a singleton in its sample. CDR3 nucleotide sequence: TGCGCCAGCAGTCAAATCAGTGACACTCCGGACTTTACAGATACGCAGTATTTT. It translates to CASSQISDTPDFTDTQYF. This chain links TRBV23-1 with TRBJ2-3, with D maybe TRBD2 (5 bases). Being an ORF, TRBV23-1 has a function that is uncertain. The CDR3 spans 18 residues. V lost 2 bases and J 3 bases, leaving 21 bases between the germline ends.

The gene calls are TRBV10-2 and TRBJ1-4; D remains unclear. The germline V and J ends were trimmed by 6 bases and 0 bases, with 14 bases remaining between them. CDR1 is WSHSY and CDR2 is SAAADI in the germline V gene. This CDR3 has 16 residues. CDR3 in DNA: TGCGCCAGCAGGGACCCACGGAGGGCAACTAATGAAAAACTGTTTTTT. Its translation: CASRDPRRATNEKLFF.

This clone has only one observation. V usage is TRBV27 and J usage is TRBJ1-2, with D perhaps matching TRBD1 (6 bases). V lost 2 bases and J 5 bases, leaving 9 bases between the germline ends. The germline gives CDR1 MNHEY, CDR2 SMNVEV (reference sequence). The CDR3 covers 13 residues. In nucleotides, the CDR3 is TGTGCCAGCAGTTTAGCACAGGGTTATGGCTACACCTTC. The encoded protein is CASSLAQGYGYTF.

The chain combines TRBV11-2 with TRBJ1-2, with D possibly matching TRBD1 (5 bases). Trimming removed 0 bases from V and 8 bases from J, with 10 bases in between. The CDR3 loop spans 13 amino acids. Germline V gene lookup returns CDR1 SGHAT and CDR2 FQNNGV. CDR3 nucleotide sequence: TGTGCCAGCAGCTTAGACAGGGCTGGCGGCTACACCTTC. Its protein product is CASSLDRAGGYTF.